The clone carrying this T cell receptor (beta chain) was detected only once. This entry is derived from a study of tumor-infiltrating lymphocytes in localized non-small cell lung cancer. Trimming removed 0 bases from V and 3 bases from J; junction bases left unmatched: 5. The germline V gene has CDR1 SGDLS and CDR2 YYNGEE. The CDR3 is 15 residues long. Clones were sequenced by immunoSEQ multiplex PCR, and TCRdb holds only the in-frame ones, with some missing. The table shows about 15,000 clones, with around 81% occurring only once. The material sequenced was lung tumor tissue. The rearrangement uses TRBV9 and TRBJ2-7; 8 bases map to TRBD2. The clonotype comes from a human donor with non-small cell lung cancer. CDR3 coding DNA: TGTGCCAGCAGCGTAGCGAGCGGGGGCGTCTACGAGCAGTACTTC. Amino acid sequence: CASSVASGGVYEQYF.